A selection of T cell receptor beta chains follows, all from one sample in a study of T-cell memory formation after mild COVID-19. TCRdb reprocessed the 5' RACE reads via MiXCR and lists one record per CDR3 protein. The sample gives 450,000 or so distinct CDR3 sequences, 25% of which show up once; about an eighth is in the top ten. The material sequenced was PBMCs or a T cell subset sorted from them (not recorded which). The receptors originated from an adult woman who had mild COVID-19 (a few samples of this study predate the infection). Cell type and time point are not known. The CDR3 runs from the conserved cysteine through the conserved F or W. The order of the fields is J gene, D gene, clone size, V gene, CDR3 protein, CDR3 DNA. The D gene is left open where the match is weak. For some rows the clone size is stated as once, few or many, or as a class when expanded; others skip it.

TRBJ2-7 TRBD2 NA TRBV11-3 CASSLDGGLAGREQYF TGTGCCAGCAGCTTAGATGGTGGGCTAGCGGGACGGGAGCAGTACTTC
TRBJ2-1 NA NA TRBV4-2 CASSQDLLNEQFF TGTGCCAGCAGCCAAGATCTGTTAAATGAGCAGTTCTTC
TRBJ1-2 NA NA TRBV20-1 CSASGGYGYTF TGCAGTGCTAGTGGCGGCTATGGCTACACCTTC
TRBJ2-1 NA few TRBV12-3/TRBV12-4 CASNSGVYNEQFF TGTGCCAGCAATTCCGGGGTCTACAATGAGCAGTTCTTC
TRBJ2-5 NA few TRBV24-1 CATSDRSRVGTQYF TGTGCCACCAGTGATAGGAGCAGGGTTGGGACCCAGTACTTC
TRBJ2-7 NA once TRBV20-1 CSRGSAYEQYF TGCTCCCGAGGGAGCGCCTACGAGCAGTACTTC
TRBJ2-7 TRBD1 NA TRBV5-5 CASSLALGQAIYEQYF TGTGCCAGCAGCTTGGCCCTGGGACAGGCAATTTACGAGCAGTACTTC
TRBJ1-5 NA few TRBV5-1 CASSLEGISNQPQHF TGCGCCAGCAGCTTGGAGGGCATTAGCAATCAGCCCCAGCATTTT
TRBJ2-1 NA many TRBV3-1 CASSRGSSYNEQFF TGTGCCAGCAGCCGGGGAAGCTCCTACAATGAGCAGTTCTTC
TRBJ1-6 NA once TRBV6-6 CASRRQDSPLHF TGTGCCAGCAGGCGTCAGGATTCACCCCTCCACTTT
TRBJ2-6 NA few TRBV12-3/TRBV12-4 CASNAHRDSGANVLTF TGTGCCAGCAACGCTCACAGGGACTCTGGGGCCAACGTCCTGACTTTC
TRBJ1-5 NA NA TRBV10-3 CAISGTQDTDQPQHF TGTGCCATCAGTGGAACTCAAGACACTGATCAGCCCCAGCATTTT
TRBJ2-7 TRBD2 NA TRBV5-5 CASSAGLAATWEQYF TGTGCCAGCAGCGCCGGGCTAGCGGCCACTTGGGAGCAGTACTTC
TRBJ2-2 NA NA TRBV24-1 CATSEGPDTGELFF TGTGCCACCAGTGAGGGACCGGACACCGGGGAGCTGTTTTTT
TRBJ2-1 TRBD2 few TRBV20-1 CSARGGLAGYNEQFF TGCAGTGCTAGAGGGGGACTAGCGGGGTACAATGAGCAGTTCTTC
TRBJ2-1 TRBD2 few TRBV7-8 CASSPTLAGLRDNEQFF TGTGCCAGCAGCCCCACGTTAGCGGGGTTGCGGGACAATGAGCAGTTCTTC
TRBJ2-5 NA few TRBV30 CAWSRQLQETQYF TGTGCCTGGAGTAGACAGCTCCAAGAGACCCAGTACTTC
TRBJ2-7 NA NA TRBV10-3 CAISEEGGLDEQYF TGTGCCATCAGTGAGGAGGGGGGGCTGGACGAGCAGTACTTC
TRBJ2-1 TRBD2 many TRBV6-2/TRBV6-3 CASSYSVAGDYEQFF TGTGCCAGCAGTTACTCGGTAGCGGGGGATTATGAGCAGTTCTTC
TRBJ1-4 NA few TRBV4-1 CASSQIQIHVNEKLFF TGCGCCAGCAGCCAAATACAGATCCACGTTAATGAAAAACTGTTTTTT
TRBJ1-1 NA NA TRBV11-3 CASSPRGLTEAFF TGTGCCAGCAGCCCCCGGGGACTGACTGAAGCTTTCTTT
TRBJ2-1 NA NA TRBV15 CATSRSGSLSSYNEQFF TGTGCCACCAGCAGATCAGGGTCCCTTAGCTCCTACAATGAGCAGTTCTTC
TRBJ2-3 NA NA TRBV7-6 CASSLAGLTTDTQYF TGTGCCAGCAGCTTAGCGGGACTTACCACAGATACGCAGTATTTT
TRBJ1-6 NA once TRBV9 CASTSNPGLLNSPLHF TGTGCCAGCACCAGTAATCCGGGACTCCTGAATTCACCCCTCCACTTT
TRBJ2-2 NA NA TRBV24-1 CATSDLAGRGTGELFF TGTGCCACCAGTGATTTGGCAGGGCGAGGCACCGGGGAGCTGTTTTTT
TRBJ2-7 NA few TRBV7-2 CASSSRPGPYYEQYF TGTGCCAGCAGCTCTCGACCGGGACCCTACTACGAGCAGTACTTC
TRBJ2-5 TRBD1 few TRBV6-1 CASSLPGQGAVETQYF TGTGCCAGCAGCTTACCGGGACAGGGGGCCGTAGAGACCCAGTACTTC
TRBJ2-3 TRBD2 NA TRBV12-5 CASGPGLAGGTDTQYF TGTGCTAGTGGTCCGGGACTAGCGGGGGGCACAGATACGCAGTATTTT
TRBJ2-5 NA NA TRBV7-9 CASSLGRMGGETQYF TGTGCCAGCAGCTTAGGCAGGATGGGTGGGGAGACCCAGTACTTC
TRBJ1-1 NA NA TRBV5-1 CASSRDQGYGAEAFF TGCGCCAGCAGCAGAGATCAGGGGTACGGGGCTGAAGCTTTCTTT
TRBJ1-1 NA many TRBV9 CASSGGLETAEAFF TGTGCCAGCAGCGGCGGACTGGAAACGGCGGAAGCTTTCTTT
TRBJ2-2 NA NA TRBV7-6 CASRPGTTNTGELFF TGTGCCAGCAGACCAGGGACGACGAACACCGGGGAGCTGTTTTTT
TRBJ2-2 NA NA TRBV9 CASSAPTANTGELFF TGTGCCAGCAGCGCCCCGACTGCGAACACCGGGGAGCTGTTTTTT
TRBJ1-1 TRBD1 few TRBV20-1 CSASLGQGNTEAFF TGCAGTGCTAGCCTTGGACAGGGGAACACTGAAGCTTTCTTT
TRBJ1-1 NA NA TRBV18 CASSPSNRGSGTEAFF TGTGCCAGCTCACCATCAAATCGGGGTTCAGGCACTGAAGCTTTCTTT
TRBJ2-1 TRBD2 few TRBV28 CASGPGLADHNEQFF TGTGCCAGCGGGCCGGGACTAGCGGATCACAATGAGCAGTTCTTC
TRBJ2-1 NA NA TRBV7-3 CASSFITGGYNEQFF TGTGCCAGCAGCTTCATTACCGGGGGATACAATGAGCAGTTCTTC
TRBJ2-1 TRBD2 few TRBV3-1 CASSQDPPTVSGRGNEQFF TGTGCCAGCAGCCAAGATCCCCCAACCGTGAGCGGGAGAGGCAATGAGCAGTTCTTC
TRBJ2-7 NA NA TRBV28 CASSSPAAGESYEQYF TGTGCCAGCAGTTCCCCAGCCGCGGGCGAGTCCTACGAGCAGTACTTC
TRBJ1-2 NA few TRBV4-1 CASSQPDGYYGYTF TGCGCCAGCAGCCAACCCGACGGCTACTATGGCTACACCTTC
TRBJ1-1 NA NA TRBV18 CASSPAGWTEAFF TGTGCCAGCTCACCCGCGGGGTGGACTGAAGCTTTCTTT
TRBJ2-3 NA few TRBV7-2 CASSRYENTQYF TGTGCCAGCAGCCGATATGAGAATACGCAGTATTTT
TRBJ2-7 NA NA TRBV4-2 CASSQDEGSGEQYF TGTGCCAGCAGCCAAGATGAGGGTTCGGGGGAGCAGTACTTC
TRBJ2-3 NA NA TRBV6-2/TRBV6-3 CASSYSIRQELTDTQYF TGTGCCAGCAGTTACTCGATAAGACAGGAACTCACAGATACGCAGTATTTT
TRBJ2-5 NA few TRBV10-3 CAIRQGGVFETQYF TGTGCCATCAGACAGGGTGGTGTTTTTGAGACCCAGTACTTC
TRBJ2-3 NA NA TRBV19 CASSTRCTDTQYF TGTGCCAGTAGTACACGGTGCACAGATACGCAGTATTTT
TRBJ2-1 NA many TRBV7-9 CASSLATGVKYNEQFF TGTGCCAGCAGCTTGGCTACGGGAGTCAAATACAATGAGCAGTTCTTC
TRBJ1-2 NA few TRBV6-5 CASSYGTDIYGYTF TGTGCCAGCAGTTACGGTACAGACATCTATGGCTACACCTTC